This is a list of T cell receptor beta chains from one sample in a study of neurological immune-mediated disorders. A single record per CDR3 protein comes from TCRdb applying MiXCR to the 5' RACE reads. The sample yields some 20,000 distinct CDR3 sequences, about 9.4% seen once. The sample consisted of PBMCs. Receptors were obtained from a woman in her sixties or seventies with HTLV-1-associated myelopathy (HAM/TSP). Both conserved end residues are part of each CDR3. D genes are given only for firm matches. Clone size appears in some rows only: once, few, many, or a class for an expanded clone.

V: TRBV5-1
D: .
J: TRBJ2-1
size: many
DNA: TGCGCCAGCAGCCCGACGCCCCGTTGGAAGCAGTTCTTC
CDR3: CASSPTPRWKQFF

V: TRBV5-1
D: TRBD2
J: TRBJ2-7
size: many
DNA: TGCGCCAGCAGCACTGGACTAGCTGGCGAGCAGTACTTC
CDR3: CASSTGLAGEQYF

V: TRBV30
D: .
J: TRBJ2-3
size: many
DNA: TGTGCCTGGAGTCCTGGAGCTAGCACAGATACGCAGTATTTT
CDR3: CAWSPGASTDTQYF

V: TRBV9
D: TRBD1
J: TRBJ2-5
size: many
DNA: TGTGCCAGCAGCCTTCGGGGACAGTACCAAGAGACCCAGTACTTC
CDR3: CASSLRGQYQETQYF

V: TRBV20-1
D: .
J: TRBJ1-5
size: many
DNA: TGCAGTGCAAAAAGACACCTTAGCAATCAGCCCCAGCATTTT
CDR3: CSAKRHLSNQPQHF

V: TRBV20-1
D: TRBD1
J: TRBJ1-4
size: many
DNA: TGCAGTGCTAGCCTCCCCGGGGGGACAGGGAGGGAAAAACTGTTTTTT
CDR3: CSASLPGGTGREKLFF

V: TRBV6-6
D: .
J: TRBJ1-1
size: many
DNA: TGTGCCAGCAGTTACGGCCAGACGAACACTGAAGCTTTCTTT
CDR3: CASSYGQTNTEAFF

V: TRBV10-3
D: TRBD1
J: TRBJ1-1
size: many
DNA: TGTGCCATCAGTGAGATACCGGGACAGGGCTTAGCTTTCTTT
CDR3: CAISEIPGQGLAFF

V: TRBV29-1
D: TRBD2
J: TRBJ2-2
size: many
DNA: TGCAGCGCAGAGGGACTAGCGCCCGGGGAGCTGTTTTTT
CDR3: CSAEGLAPGELFF

V: TRBV11-2
D: .
J: TRBJ2-7
size: .
DNA: TGTGCCAGCAGCTCGACCTTGGGGGGCGCATCCGAGCAGTACTTC
CDR3: CASSSTLGGASEQYF

V: TRBV20-1
D: TRBD1
J: TRBJ2-1
size: many
DNA: TGCAGTGCCTCGACAGGGGATAAGTACAATGAGCAGTTCTTC
CDR3: CSASTGDKYNEQFF

V: TRBV10-2
D: TRBD1
J: TRBJ1-5
size: many
DNA: TGCGCCAGCGGGGGTACAGGGGTAGGTCAGCCCCAGCATTTT
CDR3: CASGGTGVGQPQHF

V: TRBV27
D: TRBD1
J: TRBJ2-3
size: many
DNA: TGTGCCACCAACGACAGGGGTACAGATACGCAGTATTTT
CDR3: CATNDRGTDTQYF

V: TRBV15
D: .
J: TRBJ1-6
size: many
DNA: TGTGCCACCAGCAGAGAAGAGAGCACAGACTTCTATAATTCACCCCTCCACTTT
CDR3: CATSREESTDFYNSPLHF

V: TRBV20-1
D: TRBD1
J: TRBJ1-2
size: many
DNA: TGCAGTGCTAGAACAGGGGATGGCTACACCTTC
CDR3: CSARTGDGYTF

V: TRBV5-1
D: .
J: TRBJ2-1
size: many
DNA: TGCGCCAGCAGCTTGGACATCTGGGGGACTTCCCAATACAATGAGCAGTTCTTC
CDR3: CASSLDIWGTSQYNEQFF

V: TRBV30
D: .
J: TRBJ2-5
size: many
DNA: TGTGCCTGGAGTGAGCGGCTAGGAGAGACCCAGTACTTC
CDR3: CAWSERLGETQYF

V: TRBV20-1
D: TRBD2
J: TRBJ2-1
size: many
DNA: TGCAGTGCCGGGACTAGCGGGGGGTACGTAAACAATGAGCAGTTCTTC
CDR3: CSAGTSGGYVNNEQFF

V: TRBV7-8
D: .
J: TRBJ2-2
size: many
DNA: TGTGCCAGCAGCTTAGTTTCCGCGAACACCGGGGAGCTGTTTTTT
CDR3: CASSLVSANTGELFF

V: TRBV6-5
D: .
J: TRBJ1-2
size: many
DNA: TGTGCCTCAGCAAGGGGGGCCCCTCTAAAGGACTATGGCTACACCTTC
CDR3: CASARGAPLKDYGYTF

V: TRBV9
D: TRBD1
J: TRBJ2-5
size: .
DNA: TGTGCCAGCAGCGTAGTGGCTACTAGTACAGGGGCACAAGAGACCCAGTACTTC
CDR3: CASSVVATSTGAQETQYF

V: TRBV5-1
D: .
J: TRBJ1-1
size: large
DNA: TGCGCCAGCAGCTTGGGGGTTACCGGGAACACTGAAGCTTTCTTT
CDR3: CASSLGVTGNTEAFF

V: TRBV20-1
D: TRBD1
J: TRBJ2-7
size: many
DNA: TGCAGTGCTAGTCCCGGGACAGGGATCGACGAGCAGTACTTC
CDR3: CSASPGTGIDEQYF

V: TRBV27
D: TRBD1
J: TRBJ1-5
size: many
DNA: TGTGCCAGCAGACAGGGGGGAGGGCAGCCCCAGCATTTT
CDR3: CASRQGGGQPQHF

V: TRBV5-1
D: .
J: TRBJ2-1
size: many
DNA: TGCGCCAGCAGCCCTGGGGGGAGAGGCTCCTACAATGAGCAGTTCTTC
CDR3: CASSPGGRGSYNEQFF

V: TRBV20-1
D: TRBD1
J: TRBJ1-6
size: many
DNA: TGCAGTGCAAGGACAGGGGAAGGGTCACCCCTCCACTTT
CDR3: CSARTGEGSPLHF

V: TRBV6-5
D: .
J: TRBJ1-5
size: many
DNA: TGTGCCAGCAGTTACTCGAACGGACAGCCCCAGCATTTT
CDR3: CASSYSNGQPQHF

V: TRBV10-3
D: .
J: TRBJ1-2
size: many
DNA: TGTGCCATCATGACGGGGCCCGGTTATGGCTACACCTTC
CDR3: CAIMTGPGYGYTF

V: TRBV5-1
D: TRBD1
J: TRBJ1-1
size: many
DNA: TGCGCCAGCAGCTTGGATGGACAGGCGAGGAATGAAGCTTTCTTT
CDR3: CASSLDGQARNEAFF

V: TRBV7-9
D: TRBD1
J: TRBJ1-6
size: many
DNA: TGTGCCAGCAGCTACCGCACAGGGGAGAGGAATTCACCCCTCCACTTT
CDR3: CASSYRTGERNSPLHF

V: TRBV20-1
D: .
J: TRBJ1-4
size: medium-sized
DNA: TGCAGTGCTAGAGGATTGGGTAATGAAAAACTGTTTTTT
CDR3: CSARGLGNEKLFF

V: TRBV5-1
D: TRBD1
J: TRBJ2-3
size: many
DNA: TGCGCCAGCAGCTTGGGAGGACAGGGGCTGGATACGCAGTATTTT
CDR3: CASSLGGQGLDTQYF

V: TRBV5-6
D: .
J: TRBJ1-1
size: many
DNA: TGTGCCAGCAGCAAGACCCTCCTCACTGAAGCTTTCTTT
CDR3: CASSKTLLTEAFF

V: TRBV5-1
D: .
J: TRBJ1-5
size: many
DNA: TGCGCCAGCAGCTTGGAGGGGACGGGGGGCAATCAGCCCCAGCATTTT
CDR3: CASSLEGTGGNQPQHF

V: TRBV20-1
D: .
J: TRBJ1-5
size: many
DNA: TGCAGTGCTAGAGCCCTGGGGGGGTGGGACAATCAGCCCCAGCATTTT
CDR3: CSARALGGWDNQPQHF

V: TRBV5-1
D: TRBD2
J: TRBJ2-5
size: many
DNA: TGCGCCAGCAGCTGGCTAACTAGCGGGGGGGGCCAAGAGACCCAGTACTTC
CDR3: CASSWLTSGGGQETQYF